One and the same sample provided the 9 T cell receptor beta chains below, sequenced in a study of control samples from healthy donors and cancer patients. Generated by immunoSEQ multiplex PCR, the TCRdb table keeps only in-frame clones and is missing some. The data show 100,000 to 150,000 clones, with about nine tenths seen just once and roughly 2.1% held by the top ten. Specimen: blood. Receptors originate from a woman between 45 and 65 years old in good health.

The rearrangement uses TRBV7-2 and TRBJ2-3; unclear D gene. Per the germline V gene, CDR1 is SGHTA and CDR2 is FQGNSA. V was cut by 0 bases and J by 4 bases, with 8 bases left in between. The CDR3 contains 14 residues. The CDR3: CASSLAGPPDTQYF. The CDR3 nucleotides are TGTGCCAGCAGCTTAGCTGGGCCCCCAGATACGCAGTATTTT.

The rearrangement links TRBV19 to TRBJ2-1; 9 bases are a match to TRBD2. The CDR3 length is 18 residues. From germline, CDR1 is LNHDA and CDR2 SQIVND (reference sequence). The V and J ends lost 2 bases and 4 bases, in that order; junction bases with no gene match: 12. CDR3 residues: CASSISAGGPPNYNEQFF. The CDR3 DNA sequence: TGTGCCAGTAGTATATCAGCGGGGGGACCTCCAAATTACAATGAGCAGTTCTTC.

The chain carries TRBV6-5 and TRBJ1-1; no reliable D call. This CDR3 is built from 11 residues. CDR1 is MNHEY, CDR2 SVGAGI, per germline. The germline V and J ends were trimmed by 8 bases and 4 bases, with 8 bases remaining between them. In DNA, the CDR3 is TGTGCCAGCCGACACGTCACTGAAGCTTTCTTT. Residues: CASRHVTEAFF.

In its sample, this clone was seen once. The chain joins TRBV3-1 (or the pseudogene TRBV3-2) to TRBJ2-3, with TRBD2 matching over 14 bases. This CDR3 has 18 amino acids. Germline-derived CDR1 and CDR2 are LGHDT and YNNKEL (reference sequence). Trimming at V came to 1 base and at J to 5 bases, leaving 8 bases not matched to a gene. CDR3 in DNA: TGTGCCAGCAGCCAAGGACTAGCGGGGGGGCCAGAGGGAGATACGCAGTATTTT. It encodes CASSQGLAGGPEGDTQYF.

V is TRBV18 and J is TRBJ2-5; no reliable D call. V lost 6 bases and J 7 bases, leaving 6 bases between the germline ends. The CDR3 sequence is 10 residues long. CDR1 is KGHSH, CDR2 LQKENI, per germline. The CDR3 nucleotides are TGTGCCAGCTCGTCGGGGACCCAGTACTTC. This sequence encodes CASSSGTQYF.

The chain employs TRBV19 and TRBJ2-5, with D possibly being TRBD1 or TRBD2 (6 bases each). Per germline, CDR1 LNHDA and CDR2 SQIVND (reference sequence). Trimming stripped 3 bases from V and 5 bases from J, with 19 bases between. This CDR3 contains 16 residues. The CDR3 bases are TGTGCCAGTAGTATCGGAGGGGGGACAACCCGGGAGACCCAGTACTTC. Encoded protein: CASSIGGGTTRETQYF.

The chain employs TRBV10-2 and TRBJ2-3, with 8 bases that match TRBD1. Germline-derived CDR1 and CDR2 are WSHSY and SAAADI. This CDR3 is 15 amino acids long. J gave up 3 bases and V 8 bases, and 10 bases lay outside the gene matches. CDR3 loop: CASGDRDRITDTQYF. As DNA, the CDR3 is TGCGCCAGCGGAGACCGGGACAGGATTACAGATACGCAGTATTTT.

This clone is a singleton in its sample. The gene calls are TRBV19 and TRBJ1-1, with 7 bases lining up with TRBD1. CDR3 size: 14 residues. J lost 3 bases, V lost 5 bases, and 6 bases had no gene match. CDR1 LNHDA and CDR2 SQIVND come from the germline V gene (reference sequence). The CDR3 spells CASSATGRHTEAFF. In nucleotides, the CDR3 is TGTGCCAGTAGTGCGACAGGGAGACACACTGAAGCTTTCTTT.

The chain carries TRBV5-1 and TRBJ2-1; 7 bases agree with TRBD2. This CDR3 contains 15 residues. The germline gives CDR1 SGHRS, CDR2 YFSETQ. V gave up 7 bases and J gave up 9 bases; unmatched junction bases: 16. CDR3 nucleotide sequence: TGCGCCAGCCGCGTGAGGGCGGGAGCCACAGGTGAGCAGTTCTTC. Amino acid sequence: CASRVRAGATGEQFF. The full variable domain, rest sourced from reference TRBV5-1 and TRBJ2-1, is KAGVTQTPRYLIKTRGQQVTLSCSPISGHRSVSWYQQTPGQGLQFLFEYFSETQRNKGNFPGRFSGRQFSNSRSEMNVSTLELGDSALYLCASRVRAGATGEQFFGPGTRLTVL.